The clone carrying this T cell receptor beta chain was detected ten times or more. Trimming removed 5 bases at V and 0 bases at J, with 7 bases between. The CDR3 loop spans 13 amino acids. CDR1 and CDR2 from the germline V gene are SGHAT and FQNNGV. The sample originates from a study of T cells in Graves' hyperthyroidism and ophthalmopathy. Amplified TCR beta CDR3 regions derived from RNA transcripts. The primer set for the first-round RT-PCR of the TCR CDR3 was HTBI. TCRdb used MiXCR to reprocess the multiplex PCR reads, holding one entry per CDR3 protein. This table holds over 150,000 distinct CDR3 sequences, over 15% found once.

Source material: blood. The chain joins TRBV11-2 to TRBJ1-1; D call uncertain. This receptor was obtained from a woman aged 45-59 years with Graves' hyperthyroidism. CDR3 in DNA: TGTGCCAGCAGCCCGACGATGAACACTGAAGCTTTCTTT. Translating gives CASSPTMNTEAFF.